Described below is a single T cell receptor (beta chain) sequence and its context. Its antigen has not been determined. No base qualities exist here, and no much larger clone lies one base off it. The sample originates from a study of T cells after somatic rescue of genetic block (TCRdb year 2020). For context, the study as a whole: The study assessed how robust, over the long term, a T-cell system was when the system had developed through somatic rescue of a genetic block in T-cell development.

Its CDR3 holds 18 amino acids, cysteine through phenylalanine. Only the CDR3 DNA stays, 54 bases, in frame from base 1. As encoded in the germline V gene, CDR1 is LGHNA while CDR2 is YSLEER. Cut back by 0 bases and 3 bases, the V and J ends lie 17 bases apart. Library prep was done by the immunoSEQ multiplex PCR assay. In its TCRdb copy, this immuneACCESS table keeps in-frame sequences only and misses some clones. Where compared with another copy, unresolved V genes explain less than half of these, and the others have no known cause. Counted in this sample were around 67,000 clones; roughly nine tenths of them appeared once. The biggest ten clones account for around 3% of the sample.

Sequencing was performed on peripheral blood mononuclear cells (PBMCs). This receptor chain uses TRBV4-3 and TRBJ1-4; TRBD1 could be the D gene, as 5 bases match. This clonotype was obtained from a middle-aged man. The CDR3 here reads CASSQDHQGERANEKLFF. The sequenced DNA: TGCGCCAGCAGCCAAGATCATCAGGGCGAGAGAGCTAATGAAAAACTGTTTTTT.